This T cell receptor (beta chain) originates from a study of T-cell reconstitution after alpha-beta-depleted transplantation in children. Construction of the TCRbeta library involved unique molecular identifiers. TCRdb recomputed calls from the PCR reads with MiXCR, one row per CDR3 protein. The repertoire holds about a million distinct CDR3 sequences, with about 26% as singletons. This clonotype was picked up a small number of times. This CDR3 comprises 11 residues. V lost 5 bases and J 7 bases, leaving 5 bases between the germline ends. V is TRBV12-3 or TRBV12-4 and J is TRBJ2-2, with D unclear. This material consisted of PBMCs, mostly from graft donor cells, taken 360 days after TCRalphabeta/CD19-depleted stem cell transplant. The source of this sequence is a boy younger than two who had a stem cell transplant for SCID, so the T cells may come from the graft donor. CDR3 protein: CASSRIGELFF. CDR3 sequence (DNA): TGTGCCAGCAGTCGTATCGGGGAGCTGTTTTTT.